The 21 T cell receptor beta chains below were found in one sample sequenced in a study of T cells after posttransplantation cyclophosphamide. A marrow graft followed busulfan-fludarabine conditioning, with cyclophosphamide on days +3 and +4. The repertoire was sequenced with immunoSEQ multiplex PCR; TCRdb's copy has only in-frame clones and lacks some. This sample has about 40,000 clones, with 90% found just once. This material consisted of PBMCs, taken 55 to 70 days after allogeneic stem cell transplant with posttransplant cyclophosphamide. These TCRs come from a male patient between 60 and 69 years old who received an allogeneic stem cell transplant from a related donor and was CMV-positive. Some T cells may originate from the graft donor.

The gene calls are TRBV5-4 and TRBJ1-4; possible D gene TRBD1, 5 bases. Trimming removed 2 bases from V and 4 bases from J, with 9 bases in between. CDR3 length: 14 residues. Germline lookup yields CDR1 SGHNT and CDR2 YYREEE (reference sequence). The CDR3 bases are TGTGCCAGCAGCTTTAAACAGGATAATGAAAAACTGTTTTTT. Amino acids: CASSFKQDNEKLFF.

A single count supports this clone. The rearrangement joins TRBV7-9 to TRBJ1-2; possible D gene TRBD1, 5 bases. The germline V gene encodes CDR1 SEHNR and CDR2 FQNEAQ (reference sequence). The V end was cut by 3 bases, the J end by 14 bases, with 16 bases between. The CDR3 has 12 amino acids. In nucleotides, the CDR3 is TGTGCCAGCAGCTTTGGACACTCGTCCTGGACCTTC. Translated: CASSFGHSSWTF.

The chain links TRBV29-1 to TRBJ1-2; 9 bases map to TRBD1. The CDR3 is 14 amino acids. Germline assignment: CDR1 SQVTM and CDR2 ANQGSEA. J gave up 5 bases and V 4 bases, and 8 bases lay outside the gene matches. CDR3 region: CSVGRDREGYGYTF. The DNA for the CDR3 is TGCAGCGTTGGCCGGGACAGGGAAGGTTATGGCTACACCTTC.

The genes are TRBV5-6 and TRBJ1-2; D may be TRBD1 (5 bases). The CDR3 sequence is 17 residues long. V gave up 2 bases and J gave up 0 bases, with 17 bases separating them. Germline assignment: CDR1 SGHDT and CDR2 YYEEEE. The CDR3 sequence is CASSFLGADRSNYGYTF. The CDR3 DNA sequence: TGTGCCAGCAGCTTTCTTGGGGCAGACCGTTCTAACTATGGCTACACCTTC.

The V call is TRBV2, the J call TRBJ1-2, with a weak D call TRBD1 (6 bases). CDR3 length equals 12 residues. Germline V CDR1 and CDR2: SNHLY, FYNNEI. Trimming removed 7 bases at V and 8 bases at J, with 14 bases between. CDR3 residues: CASTITGKGYTF. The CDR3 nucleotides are TGTGCCAGCACCATAACAGGGAAGGGCTACACCTTC. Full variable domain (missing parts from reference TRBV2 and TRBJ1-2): EPEVTQTPSHQVTQMGQEVILRCVPISNHLYFYWYRQILGQKVEFLVSFYNNEISEKSEIFDDQFSVERPDGSNFTLKIRSTKLEDSAMYFCASTITGKGYTFGSGTRLTVV.

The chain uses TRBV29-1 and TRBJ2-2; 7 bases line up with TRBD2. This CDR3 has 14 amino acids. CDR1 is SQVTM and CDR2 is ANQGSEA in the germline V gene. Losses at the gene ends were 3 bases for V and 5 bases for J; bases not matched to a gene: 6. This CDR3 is CSVEGGVDTGELFF. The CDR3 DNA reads TGCAGCGTTGAGGGAGGGGTGGATACCGGGGAGCTGTTTTTT.

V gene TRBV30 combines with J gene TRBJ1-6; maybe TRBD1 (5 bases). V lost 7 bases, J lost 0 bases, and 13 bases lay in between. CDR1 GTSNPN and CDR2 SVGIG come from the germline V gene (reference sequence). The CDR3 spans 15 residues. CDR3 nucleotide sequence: TGTGCCTCTACAGGTAGGGGCTCCTATAATTCACCCCTCCACTTT. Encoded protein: CASTGRGSYNSPLHF.

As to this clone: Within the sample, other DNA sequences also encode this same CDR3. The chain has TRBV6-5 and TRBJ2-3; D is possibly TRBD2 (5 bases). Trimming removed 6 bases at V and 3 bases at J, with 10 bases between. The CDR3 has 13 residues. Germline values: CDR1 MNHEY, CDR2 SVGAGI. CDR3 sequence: CASSPPGTDTQYF. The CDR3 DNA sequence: TGTGCCAGCAGCCCTCCGGGAACAGATACGCAGTATTTT.

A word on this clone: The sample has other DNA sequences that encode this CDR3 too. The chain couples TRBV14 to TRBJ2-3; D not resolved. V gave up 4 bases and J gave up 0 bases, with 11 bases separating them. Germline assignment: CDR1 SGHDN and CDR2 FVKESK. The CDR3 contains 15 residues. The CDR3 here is CASSRAVASTDTQYF. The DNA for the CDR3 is TGTGCCAGCAGCCGTGCGGTCGCTAGCACAGATACGCAGTATTTT.

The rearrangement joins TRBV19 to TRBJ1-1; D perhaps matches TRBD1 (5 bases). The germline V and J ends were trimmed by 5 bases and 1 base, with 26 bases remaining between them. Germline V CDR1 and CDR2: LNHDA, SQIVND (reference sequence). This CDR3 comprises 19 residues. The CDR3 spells CASSLSLLNYQRGNTEAFF. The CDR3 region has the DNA TGTGCCAGTAGTCTTAGTCTCTTAAACTACCAAAGGGGGAACACTGAAGCTTTCTTT.

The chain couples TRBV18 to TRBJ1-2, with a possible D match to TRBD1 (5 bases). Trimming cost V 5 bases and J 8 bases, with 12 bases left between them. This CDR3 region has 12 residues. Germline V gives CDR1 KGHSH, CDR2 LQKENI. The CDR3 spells CASSGRVEGYTF. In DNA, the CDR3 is TGTGCCAGCTCAGGCAGGGTGGAAGGCTACACCTTC.

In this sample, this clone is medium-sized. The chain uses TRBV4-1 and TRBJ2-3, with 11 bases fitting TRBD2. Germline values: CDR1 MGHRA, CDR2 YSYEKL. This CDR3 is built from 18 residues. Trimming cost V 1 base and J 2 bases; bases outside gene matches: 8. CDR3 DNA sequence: TGCGCCAGCAGCCAAGGAGGGTCGGGACTAGCGGACACAGATACGCAGTATTTT. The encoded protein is CASSQGGSGLADTDTQYF.

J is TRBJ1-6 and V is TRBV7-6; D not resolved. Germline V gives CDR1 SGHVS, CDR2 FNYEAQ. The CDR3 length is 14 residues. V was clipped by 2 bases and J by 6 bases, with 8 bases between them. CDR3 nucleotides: TGTGCCAGCAGCTTATCGGGTTCTAATTCACCCCTCCACTTT. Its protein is CASSLSGSNSPLHF.

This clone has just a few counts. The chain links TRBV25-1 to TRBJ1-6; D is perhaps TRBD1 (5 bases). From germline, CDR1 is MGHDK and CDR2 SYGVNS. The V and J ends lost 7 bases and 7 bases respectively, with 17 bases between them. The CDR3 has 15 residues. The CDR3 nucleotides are TGTGCCAGCACCTGGAGGGGAATAGGAAATTCACCCCTCCACTTT. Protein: CASTWRGIGNSPLHF.

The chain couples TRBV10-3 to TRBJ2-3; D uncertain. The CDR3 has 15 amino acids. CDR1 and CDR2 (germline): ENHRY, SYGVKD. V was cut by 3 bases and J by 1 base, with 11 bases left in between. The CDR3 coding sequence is TGTGCCATCAGTGACTCCCCCTCGGGCACAGATACGCAGTATTTT. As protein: CAISDSPSGTDTQYF.

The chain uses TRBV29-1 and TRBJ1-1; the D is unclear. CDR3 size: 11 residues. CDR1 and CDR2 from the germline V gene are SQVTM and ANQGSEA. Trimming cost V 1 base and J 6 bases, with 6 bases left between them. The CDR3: CSVEVFAEAFF. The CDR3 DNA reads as TGCAGCGTTGAAGTTTTCGCTGAAGCTTTCTTT. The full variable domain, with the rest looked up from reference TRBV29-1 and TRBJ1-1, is SAVISQKPSRDICQRGTSLTIQCQVDSQVTMMFWYRQQPGQSLTLIATANQGSEATYESGFVIDKFPISRPNLTFSTLTVSNMSPEDSSIYLCSVEVFAEAFFGQGTRLTVV.

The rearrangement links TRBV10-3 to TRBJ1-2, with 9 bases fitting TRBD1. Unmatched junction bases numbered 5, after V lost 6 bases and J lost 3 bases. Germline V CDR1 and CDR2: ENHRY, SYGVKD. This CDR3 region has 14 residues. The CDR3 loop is CAIRRTGDHYGYTF. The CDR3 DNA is TGTGCCATCAGACGGACAGGGGATCACTATGGCTACACCTTC.

The CDR3 loop reads CASLPGQGSDGQYF. Here the CDR3 DNA reads TGTGCCAGCTTACCGGGACAGGGGAGTGACGGGCAGTACTTC. The V call is TRBV2, the J call TRBJ2-7; 10 bases agree with TRBD1. CDR1 SNHLY and CDR2 FYNNEI come from the germline V gene. V lost 8 bases, J lost 9 bases, and 13 bases stayed unmatched. CDR3 size: 14 residues.

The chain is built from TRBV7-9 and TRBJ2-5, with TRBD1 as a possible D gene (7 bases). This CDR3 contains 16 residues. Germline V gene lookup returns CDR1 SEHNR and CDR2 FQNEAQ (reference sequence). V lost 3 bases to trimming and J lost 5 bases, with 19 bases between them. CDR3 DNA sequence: TGTGCCAGCAGCTTTTTGTTGGGCGCAGGGGGGGAGACCCAGTACTTC. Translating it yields CASSFLLGAGGETQYF.

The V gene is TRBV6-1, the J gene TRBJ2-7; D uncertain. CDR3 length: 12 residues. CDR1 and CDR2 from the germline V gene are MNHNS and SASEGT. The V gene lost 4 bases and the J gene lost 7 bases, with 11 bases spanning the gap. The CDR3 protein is CASSAVGGEQYV. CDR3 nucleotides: TGTGCCAGCAGTGCTGTGGGTGGGGAGCAGTACGTC.

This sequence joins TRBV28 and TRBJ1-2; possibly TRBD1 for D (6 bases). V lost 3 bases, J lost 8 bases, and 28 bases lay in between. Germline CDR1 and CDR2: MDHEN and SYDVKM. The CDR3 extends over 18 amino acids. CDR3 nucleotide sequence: TGTGCCAGCAGTTTTCCGAACCGATTAACTGCAGGGGCCGGCGGCTACACCTTC. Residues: CASSFPNRLTAGAGGYTF.